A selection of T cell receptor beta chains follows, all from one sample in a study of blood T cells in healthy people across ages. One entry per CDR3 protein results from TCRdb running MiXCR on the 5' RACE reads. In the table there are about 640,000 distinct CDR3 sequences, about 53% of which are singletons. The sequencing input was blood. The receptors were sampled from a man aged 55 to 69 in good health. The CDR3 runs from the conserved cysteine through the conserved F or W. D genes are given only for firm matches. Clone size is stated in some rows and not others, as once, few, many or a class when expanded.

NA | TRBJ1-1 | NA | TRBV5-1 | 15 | TGCGCCAGCAGCTCGGGGGGGGGATTGAGCACTGAAGCTTTCTTT | CASSSGGGLSTEAFF
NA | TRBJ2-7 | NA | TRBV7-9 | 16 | TGTGCCAGCAGCTTAGATGGGGAGTCAAGCTCCTACGAGCAGTACTTC | CASSLDGESSSYEQYF
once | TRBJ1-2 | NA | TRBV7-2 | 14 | TGTGCCAGCAGCCCAGCAGGGAGATACTATGGCGACACCTTC | CASSPAGRYYGDTF
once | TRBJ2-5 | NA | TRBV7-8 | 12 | TGTGCCAGCAGAACAGGGTTGGAGACCCAGTACTTC | CASRTGLETQYF
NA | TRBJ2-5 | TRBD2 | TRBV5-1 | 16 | TGCGCCAGCAGCTTAATCGGGACTATGGGTAGGGAGACCCAGTACTTC | CASSLIGTMGRETQYF
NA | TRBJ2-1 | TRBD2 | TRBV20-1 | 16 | TGCAGTGCTAGACCCGGTAGCGGGGGCCTAGACAATGAGCAGTTCTTC | CSARPGSGGLDNEQFF
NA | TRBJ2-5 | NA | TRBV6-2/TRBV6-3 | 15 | TGTGCCAGCTATTCCCCGGGTGAGGAGCAAGAGACCCAGTACTTC | CASYSPGEEQETQYF
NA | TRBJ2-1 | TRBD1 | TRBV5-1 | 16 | TGCGCCAGCAGCTTGGGGACAGGGATCACCTACAATGAGCAGTTCTTC | CASSLGTGITYNEQFF
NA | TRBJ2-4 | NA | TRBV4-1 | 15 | TGCGCCAGCAGCCAAGATAGAGCCCGTGGGAACATTCAGTACTTC | CASSQDRARGNIQYF
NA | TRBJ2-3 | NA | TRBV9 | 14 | TGTGCCAGCAGCGTCAGAACCAGCACAGATACGCAGTATTTT | CASSVRTSTDTQYF
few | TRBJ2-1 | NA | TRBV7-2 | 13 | TGTGCCAGCAGCTTTGTAGGCTACAATGAGCAGTTCTTC | CASSFVGYNEQFF
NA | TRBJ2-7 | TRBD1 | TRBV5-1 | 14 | TGCGCCGGCAGCTTGGAAGGGACAGGGTCCGAGCAGTACTTC | CAGSLEGTGSEQYF
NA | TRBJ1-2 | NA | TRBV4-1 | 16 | TGCGCCAGCAGCCAAGATTGGGGCAGAAGTCGCTATGGCTACACCTTC | CASSQDWGRSRYGYTF
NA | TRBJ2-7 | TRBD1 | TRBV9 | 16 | TGTGCCAGCAGCCCATCACCGGGACAGGCCTCCTACGAGCAGTACTTC | CASSPSPGQASYEQYF
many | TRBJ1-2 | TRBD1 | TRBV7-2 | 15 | TGTGCCAGCAGCTTAGAGGACAGGGTGGATAGGAGCTACACCTTC | CASSLEDRVDRSYTF
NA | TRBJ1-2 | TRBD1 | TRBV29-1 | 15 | TGCAGCGTTGACCTCCGGACAGGGGATAACTATGGCTACACCTTC | CSVDLRTGDNYGYTF
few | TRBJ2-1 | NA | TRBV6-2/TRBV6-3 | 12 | TGTGCCAGCAGCGCCCTCTATGGCAAGCAGTTCTTC | CASSALYGKQFF
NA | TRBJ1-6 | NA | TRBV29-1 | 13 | TGCAGCGTTGGTTCTACGGCGGATTCACCCCTCCACTTT | CSVGSTADSPLHF
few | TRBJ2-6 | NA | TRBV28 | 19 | TGTGCCAGCAGTTCATCCTTTGCGGGGCCTATCTCTGGGGCCAACGTCCTGACTTTC | CASSSSFAGPISGANVLTF
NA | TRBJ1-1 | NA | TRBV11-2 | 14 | TGTGCCAGCTTGGGAGGGACGGCGAACACTGAAGCTTTCTTT | CASLGGTANTEAFF
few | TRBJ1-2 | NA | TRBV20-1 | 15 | TGCAGTGCTAGACGGGTTGGGGGTGGTGTCTATGGCTACACCTTC | CSARRVGGGVYGYTF
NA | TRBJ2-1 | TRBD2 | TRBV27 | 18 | TGTGCCAGCAGTTCCCCGGCCGGACTAGCGGGGGCCCCTAGGGAGCAGTTCTTC | CASSSPAGLAGAPREQFF
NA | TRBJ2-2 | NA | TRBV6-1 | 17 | TGTGCCAGCAGCAGCCTGACCGGGACACTGAACACCGGGGAGCTGTTTTTT | CASSSLTGTLNTGELFF
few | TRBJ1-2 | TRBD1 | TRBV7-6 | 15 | TGTGCCAGCAGTCTTGAAGGACAGGGGGGCTATGGCTACACCTTC | CASSLEGQGGYGYTF
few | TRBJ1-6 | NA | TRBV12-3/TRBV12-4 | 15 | TGTGCCAGCAGTTTCAGGGGTTCTGGGAATTCACCCCTCCACTTT | CASSFRGSGNSPLHF
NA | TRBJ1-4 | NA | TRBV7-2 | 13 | TGTGCCAGCAGCGCAACCACAGGCGAAAAACTGTTTTTT | CASSATTGEKLFF
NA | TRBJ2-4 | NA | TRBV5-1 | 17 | TGCGCCAGCAGCTTGGTTCCCAGGGGCGGGGGCAAAAACATTCAGTACTTC | CASSLVPRGGGKNIQYF
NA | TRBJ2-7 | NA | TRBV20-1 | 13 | TGCAGTGCTACGGCACAGAAGCTCTACGAGCAGTACTTC | CSATAQKLYEQYF
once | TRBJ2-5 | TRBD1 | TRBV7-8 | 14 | TGTGCCAGCAGCCCTCGGGACAGGGCAAAGGAGCAGTACTTC | CASSPRDRAKEQYF
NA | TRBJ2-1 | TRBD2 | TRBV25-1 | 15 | TGTGCCAGCAGTGTTGCTAGCGGGGGGGGCTATGAGCAGTTCTTC | CASSVASGGGYEQFF
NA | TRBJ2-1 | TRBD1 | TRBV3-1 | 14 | TGTGCCAGCAGCTTACCGGGACAGAACAATGAGCAGTTCTTC | CASSLPGQNNEQFF
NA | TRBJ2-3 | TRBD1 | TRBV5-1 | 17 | TGCGCCAGCAGCTTGGTTCCGGGACAGGGCTGGACAGATACGCAGTATTTT | CASSLVPGQGWTDTQYF
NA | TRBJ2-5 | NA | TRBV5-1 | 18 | TGCGCCAGCAGCTTGTCCCCTCCCGGAGGGACAGTCCAAGAGACCCAGTACTTC | CASSLSPPGGTVQETQYF
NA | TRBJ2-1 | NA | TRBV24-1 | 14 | TGTGCCACCGAGGGGACGGGCACCTACAATGAGCAGTTCTTC | CATEGTGTYNEQFF
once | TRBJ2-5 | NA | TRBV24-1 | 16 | TGTGCCACCAGTGAGTCCCGGGACGGAGTCCAAGAGACCCAGTACTTC | CATSESRDGVQETQYF
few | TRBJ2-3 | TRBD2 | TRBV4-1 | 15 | TGCGCCAGCTCACTTAGGACTAGCGACACAGATACGCAGTATTTT | CASSLRTSDTDTQYF
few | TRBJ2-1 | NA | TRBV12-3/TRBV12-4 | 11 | TGTGCCAGCCGGCGGGCCGGGGAGCAGTTCTTC | CASRRAGEQFF
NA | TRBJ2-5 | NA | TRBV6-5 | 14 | TGTGCCAGCAGTTACGGTCCAGGGTCAGAGACCCAGTACTTC | CASSYGPGSETQYF
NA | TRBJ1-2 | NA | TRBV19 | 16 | TGTGCCAGTAGTATTCTGGGCACCCAAGCTAACTATGGCTACACCTTC | CASSILGTQANYGYTF
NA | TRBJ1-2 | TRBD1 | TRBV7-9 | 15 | TGTGCCAGCAGCTCCAGGACAGGGAGTAAGGCTGGCTACACCTTC | CASSSRTGSKAGYTF
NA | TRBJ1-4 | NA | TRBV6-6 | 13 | TGTGCCAGCAGGGAGTGGGCTAATGAAAAACTGTTTTTT | CASREWANEKLFF
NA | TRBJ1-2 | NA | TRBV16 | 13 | TGTGCCAGCAGCCAGCCTTTGTCCTATGGCTACACCTTC | CASSQPLSYGYTF
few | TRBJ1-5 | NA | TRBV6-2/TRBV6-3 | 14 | TGTGCCAGCAGACCCCCGGGACTAGGGCAGCCCCAGCATTTT | CASRPPGLGQPQHF
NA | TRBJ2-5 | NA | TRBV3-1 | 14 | TGTGCCAGCAGCCAAGTGTCTGTGGGGGAGACCCAGTACTTC | CASSQVSVGETQYF
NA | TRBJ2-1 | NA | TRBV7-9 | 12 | TGTGCCAGCAGCTTACCCGGGGAGACCCAGTTCTTC | CASSLPGETQFF
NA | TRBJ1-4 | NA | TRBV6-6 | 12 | TGTGCCAGCAGTTACTCGGGGGAAAAACTGTTTTTT | CASSYSGEKLFF
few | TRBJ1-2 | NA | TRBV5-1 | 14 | TGCGCCAGCAGCTTGGGCGATCCTAACTATGGCTACACCTTC | CASSLGDPNYGYTF
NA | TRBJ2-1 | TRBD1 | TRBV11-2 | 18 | TGTGCCAGCAGCTTAGAGGCAGGGGGCTCCTCGGCCTACAATGAGCAGTTCTTC | CASSLEAGGSSAYNEQFF
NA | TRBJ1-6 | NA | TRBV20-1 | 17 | TGCAGTGCTAGACCGACGCAGGGAGGCGCCTATAATTCACCCCTCCACTTT | CSARPTQGGAYNSPLHF
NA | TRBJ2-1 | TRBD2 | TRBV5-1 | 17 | TGCGCCAGCAGCCAAGGGACTAGCGGGGGGGCCGGGGATGAGCAGTTCTTC | CASSQGTSGGAGDEQFF
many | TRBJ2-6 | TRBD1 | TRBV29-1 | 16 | TGCAGCTCAGACAGGGGCACCAGCTCTGGGGCCAACGTCCTGACTTTC | CSSDRGTSSGANVLTF
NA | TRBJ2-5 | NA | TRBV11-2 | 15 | TGTGCCAGCAGCACACGGACAGGGAGGGGGAAGACCCAGTACTTC | CASSTRTGRGKTQYF
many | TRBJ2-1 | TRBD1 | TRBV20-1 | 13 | TGCAGTGCTAGAGGACAGGGCGTAGCTGAGCAGTTCTTC | CSARGQGVAEQFF
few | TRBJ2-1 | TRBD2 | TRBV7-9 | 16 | TGTGCCAGCAGCTTACTAGCGGGGGGAGTCTACAATGAGCAGTTCTTC | CASSLLAGGVYNEQFF
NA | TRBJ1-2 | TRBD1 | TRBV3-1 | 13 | TGTGCCAGCAGCCATAGACAGGGAGGTGGCTACACCTTC | CASSHRQGGGYTF
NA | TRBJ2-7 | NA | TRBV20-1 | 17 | TGCAGTGCTAGAGATGTTGGACTTCCGAGGGAGGTGGGCGAGCAGTACTTC | CSARDVGLPREVGEQYF
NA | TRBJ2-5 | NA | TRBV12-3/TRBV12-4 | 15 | TGTGCCAGCAGGTGGGGCCGCAGTGGACAAGAGACCCAGTACTTC | CASRWGRSGQETQYF
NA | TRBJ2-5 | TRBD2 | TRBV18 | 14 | TGTGCCAGCTCACCACAGCGGGGGTTCGATGAGCAGTACTTC | CASSPQRGFDEQYF
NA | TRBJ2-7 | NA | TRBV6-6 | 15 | TGTGCCAGCAGTTACGACGGGGGTTCGATCTACGAGCAGTACTTC | CASSYDGGSIYEQYF